This T cell receptor (beta chain) was sequenced during a study of T cell responses to AZD1222 COVID-19 vaccine (dated by TCRdb to 2020 to 2022). Study-wide context: AZD1222 recipients whose second dose came at about 4 weeks and those whose second dose came at about 12 weeks were combined into one group, since spike-specific TCR depth and breadth did not differ between the two schedules. Enrollment into the trials was organized by age into subgroups of 18-55, 56-69 and 70-plus years, and those subgroups contained roughly 160, 29 and 62 TCR-sequenced participants, respectively. TCR sequencing was performed for 230 to 250 trial participants, of whom roughly 200 were given two doses of AZD1222 and some 26 were given two doses of MenACWY control vaccine.

The CDR3 regions of human TCRbeta chains were analyzed by immunosequencing. For the original study's pipeline: TCRs in the repertoires were compared against a reference library of SARS-CoV-2-specific TCRs that had been generated with the MIRA antigen-specificity platform. Breadth was defined as the fraction of unique TCRs that were SARS-CoV-2-associated, and depth was defined as the fraction of total T cells that were SARS-CoV-2-associated. Using the MIRA data, each spike-specific TCR was assigned both to the spike region to which the TCR was reactive and to a CD4 or CD8 class. Log10-transformed breadth and depth values were compared by one-way ANOVA with Sidak's multiple comparisons tests. TCRdb holds this immuneACCESS table with in-frame rearrangements only. Some clones are missing; in checked studies, unresolved V genes explain under half, and the rest has no known cause. The DNA was the basis for D and trimming; V, J and clone size are from that table. The sample records 130,000 to 150,000 clones, 85% to 95% of which are singletons. Under 2% of the sample is held by the ten biggest clonotypes.

The sample's time point label, decoded: baseline before first vaccination. Vaccinee samples came from UK trials COV001 and COV002, including a single-blind randomized controlled phase 2/3 trial of AZD1222 (ChAdOx1 nCoV-19) in healthy adults. For TCRbeta chain sequencing, PBMC samples from trial participants were taken at day 0 and at day 28 after the second dose. A remark on this clone: Its antigen has not been determined. No qualities accompany the bases; no much larger clone lies one base away.

The full study reports these points: CD4 TCRs associated with the vaccine covered the entire spike protein, and the dominant responses were in regions 160-218 and 743-854. Reportedly, close to half of the unique spike-specific TCRs recognized epitopes lying outside the regions that are mutated in the B.1.351 and B.1.1.7 variants. In the small 56-69-year group, the increase in depth fell short of significance, most likely because of low power. Most participants were white British and females outnumbered males, and the authors suggested that clonal diversity may have been underestimated. Conclusions about previously exposed vaccinees were limited because only 5 or 6 AZD1222 recipients were SARS-CoV-2 seropositive at baseline. No day 14 peak-response samples were available, so repertoires were characterized only after the peak T cell response. Spike-specific TCR breadth and depth rose significantly after two AZD1222 doses compared with day 0 and with MenACWY recipients.

This receptor was identified in an adult in good health. The starting material was peripheral blood, obtained on day 0 of AZD1222 vaccination.

The CDR3 reads CASSQVNTGELFF. The bases read TGTGCCAGCAGCCAAGTAAACACCGGGGAGCTGTTTTTT. The chain uses TRBV3-1 (or the pseudogene TRBV3-2) and TRBJ2-2; no confident D gene assignment can be made. Via the germline V gene (reference sequence), CDR1 is LGHDT and CDR2 YNNKEL. Deletion took 1 base off V and 2 bases off J, with a span of 2 bases between the germline ends. Inclusive of the bounding cysteine and phenylalanine, the CDR3 is 13 residues long. Only the CDR3 region is kept as DNA, spanning 39 bases read in frame from base 1.